A single sample gave rise to the 27 T cell receptor beta chains below, sequenced in a study of control samples from healthy donors and cancer patients. Sequenced by immunoSEQ multiplex PCR; TCRdb stores in-frame clones only, minus some. This sample yields over 25,000 clones, of which approximately 87% are seen a single time; roughly 1.6% belongs to the top ten. Material for sequencing was PBMCs. The receptor source for this set is a woman aged 40 to 50 with lung cancer.

This chain connects TRBV5-5 to TRBJ1-1; 9 positions match TRBD1. The CDR3 consists of 12 residues. Losses at the gene ends were 5 bases for V and 8 bases for J; bases not matched to a gene: 4. Per the germline V gene, CDR1 is SGHKS and CDR2 is YYEKEE (reference sequence). CDR3 loop: CASRLTGGEAFF. The CDR3 nucleotides read TGTGCCAGCAGACTGACAGGGGGAGAAGCTTTCTTT.

The V and J genes are TRBV3-1 (or the pseudogene TRBV3-2) and TRBJ1-5; D unresolved. Trimming left V 0 bases short and J 0 bases short, with 6 bases between. This CDR3 is 15 amino acids long. Germline lookup yields CDR1 LGHDT and CDR2 YNNKEL (reference sequence). For the CDR3, the DNA is TGTGCCAGCAGCCAAGACTGGGATAGCAATCAGCCCCAGCATTTT. Translation: CASSQDWDSNQPQHF.

This chain joins TRBV19 and TRBJ2-2; TRBD2 matches at 12 bases. This CDR3 region has 15 residues. Germline CDR1 LNHDA, CDR2 SQIVND (reference sequence). The V and J ends lost 7 bases and 2 bases, in that order; junction bases with no gene match: 2. The CDR3 DNA sequence: TGTGCCAGTACGACTAGCGGGGGAAACACCGGGGAGCTGTTTTTT. Translating it yields CASTTSGGNTGELFF.

This chain joins TRBV19 and TRBJ1-1; D unclear. The germline gives CDR1 LNHDA, CDR2 SQIVND (reference sequence). This CDR3 is built from 15 residues. Trimming cost V 6 bases and J 0 bases, with 14 bases left between them. The CDR3 sequence: CASREWTSVNTEAFF. The CDR3 DNA is TGTGCCAGTAGGGAATGGACGTCAGTGAACACTGAAGCTTTCTTT.

The chain uses TRBV25-1 and TRBJ2-1; tentative D call: TRBD1 (6 bases). Germline CDR1 reads MGHDK; CDR2 reads SYGVNS. The CDR3 is made up of 16 amino acids. V shed 3 bases and J shed 7 bases, with 19 bases lying between them. The CDR3 DNA is TGTGCCAGCAGTGAGGGTGGAGAAGGGGGTCAGAATGAGCAGTTCTTC. Translating gives CASSEGGEGGQNEQFF. Variable domain in full (rest from reference TRBV25-1 and TRBJ2-1): EADIYQTPRYLVIGTGKKITLECSQTMGHDKMYWYQQDPGMELHLIHYSYGVNSTEKGDLSSESTVSRIRTEHFPLTLESARPSHTSQYLCASSEGGEGGQNEQFFGPGTRLTVL.

The rearrangement uses TRBV4-3 and TRBJ1-2; 7 bases line up with TRBD1. J gave up 8 bases and V 2 bases, and 17 bases lay outside the gene matches. This CDR3 has 17 residues. Germline V gene lookup returns CDR1 LGHNA and CDR2 YSLEER. The CDR3 spells CASSQSSAVWTGRGYTF. The CDR3 region has the DNA TGCGCCAGCAGCCAATCGAGTGCGGTTTGGACAGGTCGGGGCTACACCTTC.

The chain employs TRBV7-9 and TRBJ2-5, with D hard to call. The germline V and J ends were trimmed by 8 bases and 0 bases, with 7 bases remaining between them. The germline V gene encodes CDR1 SEHNR and CDR2 FQNEAQ (reference sequence). This CDR3 is 12 amino acids long. CDR3: CASADNQETQYF. As DNA, the CDR3 is TGTGCCAGCGCTGATAACCAAGAGACCCAGTACTTC.

The chain combines TRBV20-1 with TRBJ2-7; 8 nucleotides align to TRBD1. V shed 3 bases, J shed 5 bases, and the junction held 9 bases outside the gene matches. This CDR3 has 14 amino acids. From germline, CDR1 is DFQATT and CDR2 SNEGSKA (reference sequence). The CDR3 loop is CSASFGQGRNEQYF. Written as DNA, the CDR3 is TGCAGTGCTAGTTTTGGACAGGGTCGCAACGAGCAGTACTTC.

This sequence joins TRBV3-1 (or the pseudogene TRBV3-2) and TRBJ2-1; TRBD1 or TRBD2 may be the D gene (5 bases each). Between the trimmed V and J ends, which lost 4 bases and 6 bases, there was a span of 10 bases. There are 13 residues in the CDR3. Germline values: CDR1 LGHDT, CDR2 YNNKEL (reference sequence). The CDR3 DNA is TGTGCCAGCAGCCTTAGTGGGGGCAATGAGCAGTTCTTC. Translated, it gives CASSLSGGNEQFF.

The chain joins TRBV11-2 to TRBJ1-1, with 7 bases lining up with TRBD1. Trimming took 1 base from V and 1 from J; bases not matched to a gene: 3. Germline V lookup: CDR1 SGHAT, CDR2 FQNNGV. CDR3 length: 15 residues. The DNA for the CDR3 is TGTGCCAGCAGCTTAGGGGGACAGCAGAACACTGAAGCTTTCTTT. Amino acids: CASSLGGQQNTEAFF.

The genes are TRBV27 and TRBJ2-7; D uncertain. The germline V and J ends were trimmed by 6 bases and 4 bases, with 7 bases remaining between them. Germline V gene data show CDR1 as MNHEY and CDR2 as SMNVEV (reference sequence). The CDR3 runs to 11 residues. Written as DNA, the CDR3 is TGTGCCAGCAGAGAAGGTTACGAGCAGTACTTC. This sequence encodes CASREGYEQYF.

CDR3 coding DNA: TGTGCCAGCAGTGAATTTCCAGGGGGTGTTGATTCCGGGGAGCTGTTTTTT. This encodes CASSEFPGGVDSGELFF. The rearrangement uses TRBV25-1 and TRBJ2-2; 7 bases match TRBD1. This CDR3 is built from 17 residues. Germline assignment: CDR1 MGHDK and CDR2 SYGVNS. J was trimmed by 6 bases and V by 1 base; bases with no gene match: 11.

In its sample, this clone was seen a few times. The V and J genes are TRBV5-5 and TRBJ2-1; D is ambiguous. The length of the CDR3 is 14 residues. V shed 6 bases and J shed 9 bases, with 19 bases lying between them. Germline CDR1 reads SGHKS; CDR2 reads YYEKEE (reference sequence). This CDR3 reads CASNSQALWGEQFF. The CDR3 nucleotides are TGTGCCAGCAACTCCCAGGCCCTTTGGGGTGAGCAGTTCTTC. The full variable domain, in which reference TRBV5-5 and TRBJ2-1 provide the parts outside the CDR3, is DAGVTQSPTHLIKTRGQQVTLRCSPISGHKSVSWYQQVLGQGPQFIFQYYEKEERGRGNFPDRFSARQFPNYSSELNVNALLLGDSALYLCASNSQALWGEQFFGPGTRLTVL.

This sequence joins TRBV2 and TRBJ1-1; D perhaps matches TRBD1 (5 bases). Germline V CDR1 and CDR2: SNHLY, FYNNEI. The CDR3 length is 16 residues. V lost 3 bases to trimming and J lost 11 bases, with 25 bases between them. CDR3 protein: CASSEGGRESPRTAFF. In DNA form, the CDR3 reads TGTGCCAGCAGTGAGGGGGGTCGGGAGAGCCCTAGGACCGCTTTCTTT.

This sequence joins TRBV18 and TRBJ1-4; no definite D call. CDR3 length: 15 residues. Trimming cost V 0 bases and J 0 bases, with 5 bases left between them. Germline V gene lookup returns CDR1 KGHSH and CDR2 LQKENI. The CDR3 reads CASSPPESTNEKLFF. CDR3 bases: TGTGCCAGCTCACCACCGGAGTCAACTAATGAAAAACTGTTTTTT.

The rearrangement joins TRBV27 to TRBJ1-1; D unresolved. The germline CDR1 and CDR2 sequences are MNHEY and SMNVEV (reference sequence). This CDR3 spans 14 amino acids. Trimming removed 2 bases at V and 6 bases at J, with 13 bases between. The CDR3 loop is CASSLPDSRSEAFF. The CDR3 nucleotides are TGTGCCAGCAGTTTACCGGACTCTAGGTCTGAAGCTTTCTTT.

The chain couples TRBV2 to TRBJ1-2, with a tentative D call TRBD1 (5 bases). V was clipped by 4 bases and J by 7 bases, with 28 bases between them. The germline V gene encodes CDR1 SNHLY and CDR2 FYNNEI. The CDR3 sequence is 18 residues long. This CDR3 reads CASSGTSRDDSGPSGYTF. CDR3 sequence (DNA): TGTGCCAGCAGTGGAACCAGCAGGGATGACAGCGGACCGTCTGGCTACACCTTC.

The V call is TRBV14, the J call TRBJ1-1; no reliable D call. CDR1 and CDR2 (germline): SGHDN, FVKESK. V gave up 5 bases and J gave up 0 bases, with 7 bases separating them. The CDR3 sequence is 13 residues long. In nucleotides, the CDR3 is TGTGCCAGCAGCTCGCACCTGAACACTGAAGCTTTCTTT. Amino acid sequence: CASSSHLNTEAFF.

CDR3 in DNA: TGTGCCAGCAGTCGTGGGCGCGGGCAGCCCCAGCATTTT. This codes for CASSRGRGQPQHF. The chain employs TRBV11-2 and TRBJ1-5; no clear D gene. CDR3 length: 13 residues. CDR1 is SGHAT, CDR2 FQNNGV, per germline. The V end lost 6 bases, the J end lost 7 bases, and 13 bases lay between the germline ends.

The gene calls are TRBV2 and TRBJ1-1, with 7 bases identical to TRBD1. The CDR3 spans 15 residues. CDR1 and CDR2 (germline): SNHLY, FYNNEI. V dropped 5 bases and J dropped 6; count of bases not matched to a gene: 12. The CDR3, as DNA: TGTGCCAGCAGTTTCATGGGTGAGGGGGCATCTGAAGCTTTCTTT. This encodes CASSFMGEGASEAFF.

The chain joins TRBV2 to TRBJ2-7; 13 positions match TRBD2. With 5 bases clipped from V and 11 bases from J, the junction kept 9 bases outside the gene matches. Germline assignment: CDR1 SNHLY and CDR2 FYNNEI. This CDR3 contains 14 residues. The CDR3 is CASSIRTSGGEEYF. The DNA of the CDR3 is TGTGCCAGCAGTATCAGGACTAGCGGGGGAGAGGAGTACTTC.

The chain combines TRBV28 with TRBJ1-2; D uncertain. V shed 2 bases and J shed 3 bases, with 19 bases lying between them. Germline-derived CDR1 and CDR2 are MDHEN and SYDVKM. CDR3 length equals 17 residues. CDR3 coding DNA: TGTGCCAGCAGTTTACCCTCGAACAGACGCACCGACTATGGCTACACCTTC. This gives the protein CASSLPSNRRTDYGYTF.

CDR3 in amino acids: CASSPRGVLQETQYF. CDR3 DNA sequence: TGTGCCAGCAGCCCGCGGGGGGTACTCCAAGAGACCCAGTACTTC. The rearrangement uses TRBV3-1 (or the pseudogene TRBV3-2) and TRBJ2-5, with 8 bases that match TRBD2. The germline V gene has CDR1 LGHDT and CDR2 YNNKEL (reference sequence). V lost 4 bases, J lost 1 base, and 5 bases stayed unmatched. The CDR3 consists of 15 residues.

V gene TRBV5-6 combines with J gene TRBJ2-1; D remains unclear. The CDR3 consists of 15 residues. Germline V gene data show CDR1 as SGHDT and CDR2 as YYEEEE. Trimming removed 2 bases at V and 0 bases at J, with 9 bases between. The CDR3: CASSFDWSSYNEQFF. The CDR3 DNA is TGTGCCAGCAGCTTTGACTGGAGCTCCTACAATGAGCAGTTCTTC.

The V and J genes are TRBV5-1 and TRBJ1-1; 7 nucleotides line up with TRBD1. The junction had 6 bases not matched to a gene; V was cut back by 0 bases and J by 4 bases. The germline CDR1 and CDR2 sequences are SGHRS and YFSETQ. The CDR3 loop spans 15 amino acids. In DNA, the CDR3 is TGCGCCAGCAGCTTGGTAGACAGGGAAAGCACTGAAGCTTTCTTT. Protein sequence: CASSLVDRESTEAFF.

J is TRBJ2-7 and V is TRBV18; 7 bases align to TRBD2. The CDR3 consists of 15 residues. CDR1 is KGHSH, CDR2 LQKENI, per germline. V shed 2 bases, J shed 1 base, and the junction held 5 bases outside the gene matches. The chain's CDR3 is CASSPMNGGSYEQYF. The CDR3 DNA reads as TGTGCCAGCTCACCAATGAACGGGGGGTCCTACGAGCAGTACTTC.

The chain links TRBV6-1 to TRBJ1-4, with 7 bases identical to TRBD1. CDR1 is MNHNS, CDR2 SASEGT, per germline. There are 14 residues in the CDR3. Trimming removed 2 bases from V and 10 bases from J; junction bases left unmatched: 7. CDR3 DNA: TGTGCCAGCAGTGAATCTGGTCGACAGGGAAAACTGTTTTTT. Its protein is CASSESGRQGKLFF.